Shown below are 26 T cell receptor beta chains from a single sample sequenced in a study of blood T cell repertoires in COVID-19. Produced via immunoSEQ multiplex PCR; TCRdb's table is partial and in-frame only. The sample has 400,000 to 450,000 clones, 75% to 90% seen once. Sequencing was done on a sample of PBMCs or T cells enriched from blood (not recorded which). Receptors originate from a man aged 25-45 years who had recovered from COVID-19.

CDR3 bases: TGTGCCAGCAGCCCAGGCGTTTTTGAAGCTTTCTTT. This gives the protein CASSPGVFEAFF. The chain joins TRBV7-9 to TRBJ1-1; D unresolved. The CDR3 runs to 12 residues. V lost 5 bases, J lost 7 bases, and 11 bases lay in between. Germline CDR1 reads SEHNR; CDR2 reads FQNEAQ (reference sequence).

CDR3 protein: CASTSWDTDNQPQHF. Written as DNA, the CDR3 is TGTGCCAGTACCTCATGGGACACAGATAATCAGCCCCAGCATTTT. The chain couples TRBV19 to TRBJ1-5, with D possibly matching TRBD1 (6 bases). The CDR3 is made up of 15 amino acids. The germline CDR1 and CDR2 sequences are LNHDA and SQIVND (reference sequence). V was shortened by 7 bases and J by 4 bases, with 17 bases between the two germline ends.

The table lists this clone with a count of one. Distinct nucleotide sequences in the sample also encode this CDR3. For the CDR3, the DNA is TGCAGCGTTGTAGGGGGCACTGAAGCTTTCTTT. As protein: CSVVGGTEAFF. V gene TRBV29-1 combines with J gene TRBJ1-1, with D maybe TRBD1 (6 bases). V was clipped by 4 bases and J by 4 bases, with 7 bases between them. Germline loops: CDR1 SQVTM, CDR2 ANQGSEA. This CDR3 region has 11 residues.

This chain joins TRBV12-3 or TRBV12-4 and TRBJ2-2, with D unclear. The CDR3 sequence is 13 residues long. V was cut by 5 bases and J by 1 base, with 5 bases left in between. The CDR3 nucleotides read TGTGCCAGCAGTCTCTGGAACACCGGGGAGCTGTTTTTT. Protein sequence: CASSLWNTGELFF.

Details on this clone: The same CDR3 also results from other DNA sequences found in this sample. In DNA, the CDR3 is TGTGCCAGTAGTATAGATCTAATCGGCCGAGCGGGAAGGGAGACCCAGTACTTC. This encodes CASSIDLIGRAGRETQYF. J is TRBJ2-5 and V is TRBV19; 7 bases line up with TRBD2. V shed 0 bases, J shed 5 bases, and the junction held 15 bases outside the gene matches. The germline V gene has CDR1 LNHDA and CDR2 SQIVND (reference sequence). The CDR3 loop spans 18 amino acids.

The J gene is TRBJ2-4, the V gene TRBV5-1; the match to TRBD1 covers 10 bases. The CDR3 runs to 14 residues. CDR1 and CDR2 (germline): SGHRS, YFSETQ. V lost 4 bases, J lost 9 bases, and 7 bases stayed unmatched. CDR3 residues: CASSEGQGYGIQYF. The CDR3 DNA sequence: TGCGCCAGCAGCGAGGGACAGGGGTATGGCATTCAGTACTTC.

The chain has TRBV11-2 and TRBJ2-1; possibly TRBD2 for D (6 bases). Germline V CDR1 and CDR2: SGHAT, FQNNGV. This CDR3 contains 11 residues. V was trimmed by 5 bases and J by 10 bases, leaving 9 bases between them. The CDR3 here is CASSLRGEQFF. CDR3 DNA: TGTGCCAGCAGCCTTCGGGGGGAGCAGTTCTTC.

V gene TRBV27 combines with J gene TRBJ1-1; D unresolved. The CDR3 is made up of 13 amino acids. V lost 5 bases and J lost 1, with 8 bases in between. CDR1 is MNHEY, CDR2 SMNVEV, per germline (reference sequence). The CDR3 is CASSRYGNTEAFF. The CDR3, as DNA: TGTGCCAGCAGTCGATACGGGAACACTGAAGCTTTCTTT.

J is TRBJ2-2 and V is TRBV7-3, with 8 nucleotides matching TRBD1. CDR1 is SGHTA and CDR2 is FQGTGA in the germline V gene. The CDR3 has 15 amino acids. V trimming: 6 bases; J trimming: 5 bases; junction bases outside the gene matches: 8. CDR3 sequence (DNA): TGTGCCAGCAGAGCCGGACAGGGAAAAACCGGGGAGCTGTTTTTT. Its translation is CASRAGQGKTGELFF.

This chain connects TRBV6-5 to TRBJ1-1; 10 positions match TRBD1. Trimming removed 2 bases from V and 8 bases from J; junction bases left unmatched: 11. Germline V gene sequence: CDR1 MNHEY, CDR2 SVGAGI. The CDR3 runs 16 residues. The CDR3 DNA is TGTGCCAGCAGTTACGATATAGGGACAGGGGCAACAGAAGCTTTCTTT. As protein: CASSYDIGTGATEAFF.

The chain links TRBV7-2 to TRBJ2-1, with D possibly matching TRBD2 (5 bases). This CDR3 is built from 14 residues. Germline V CDR1 and CDR2: SGHTA, FQGNSA. V was cut by 1 base and J by 10 bases, with 14 bases left in between. The CDR3 sequence: CASSLGFRGLEQFF. The DNA for the CDR3 is TGTGCCAGCAGCTTAGGGTTCCGGGGTTTGGAGCAGTTCTTC.

This chain connects TRBV6-5 to TRBJ2-7, with TRBD1 matching 8 bases. Germline V gene data show CDR1 as MNHEY and CDR2 as SVGAGI. The V and J ends lost 5 bases and 2 bases, in that order; junction bases with no gene match: 5. The CDR3 sequence is 14 residues long. The CDR3 protein is CASSRTGRPYEQYF. CDR3 in DNA: TGTGCCAGCAGTCGGACAGGGAGGCCCTACGAGCAGTACTTC.

In its sample, this clone was seen a few times. The chain has TRBV7-2 and TRBJ1-5; 8 bases line up with TRBD1. The CDR3 runs 17 residues. Germline values: CDR1 SGHTA, CDR2 FQGNSA. J was trimmed by 2 bases and V by 5 bases; bases with no gene match: 11. The CDR3 coding sequence is TGTGCCAGCAGCCCAGGACAGGGCGGCCCGGGCAATCAGCCCCAGCATTTT. The encoded protein is CASSPGQGGPGNQPQHF. Full variable domain (missing parts from reference TRBV7-2 and TRBJ1-5): GAGVSQSPSNKVTEKGKDVELRCDPISGHTALYWYRQSLGQGLEFLIYFQGNSAPDKSGLPSDRFSAERTGGSVSTLTIQRTQQEDSAVYLCASSPGQGGPGNQPQHFGDGTRLSIL.

This chain connects TRBV11-2 to TRBJ1-4; D unclear. In germline, CDR1 is SGHAT, CDR2 FQNNGV. This CDR3 is 14 amino acids long. Trimming took 4 bases from V and 8 from J, leaving 14 bases between them. DNA for the CDR3: TGTGCCAGCAGCTCTAATCCCCCGGGAGAAAAACTGTTTTTT. It translates to CASSSNPPGEKLFF. Supplemented by reference TRBV11-2 and TRBJ1-4, the full variable domain reads EAGVAQSPRYKIIEKRQSVAFWCNPISGHATLYWYQQILGQGPKLLIQFQNNGVVDDSQLPKDRFSAERLKGVDSTLKIQPAKLEDSAVYLCASSSNPPGEKLFFGSGTQLSVL.

The chain combines TRBV29-1 with TRBJ2-6, with 7 bases lining up with TRBD1. The germline V gene encodes CDR1 SQVTM and CDR2 ANQGSEA. The J segment lost 1 base and the V segment lost 6 bases, leaving 3 bases of the junction unmatched. The CDR3 has 14 amino acids. As DNA, the CDR3 is TGCAGCGTCGACAGGGTTTCTGGGGCCAACGTCCTGACTTTC. Encoded protein: CSVDRVSGANVLTF.

The chain is built from TRBV7-2 and TRBJ2-3, with 8 bases that match TRBD2. The trim removed 5 bases at V and 4 bases at J, leaving 11 bases unmatched. The CDR3 loop spans 16 amino acids. Germline V gene data show CDR1 as SGHTA and CDR2 as FQGNSA. The CDR3 DNA sequence: TGTGCCAGCAGCCAGCGAGTGGCGGGAGGTCCAGATACGCAGTATTTT. Its translation: CASSQRVAGGPDTQYF.

This chain joins TRBV19 and TRBJ1-1; D uncertain. Trimming took 8 bases from V and 3 from J, leaving 7 bases between them. The CDR3 totals 11 residues. Germline assignment: CDR1 LNHDA and CDR2 SQIVND (reference sequence). Here the CDR3 DNA reads TGTGCCAGTGCGGACTACACTGAAGCTTTCTTT. It is translated as CASADYTEAFF.

J is TRBJ2-1 and V is TRBV5-1; D is perhaps TRBD1 (5 bases). Germline V gene lookup returns CDR1 SGHRS and CDR2 YFSETQ. The CDR3 is made up of 16 amino acids. Trimming took off 4 bases at V and 0 bases at J, with 14 bases between the two ends. CDR3 DNA: TGCGCCAGCAGCGCAGACGTAGGGGACTCCTACAATGAGCAGTTCTTC. It yields the protein CASSADVGDSYNEQFF.

The chain carries TRBV27 and TRBJ1-3, with 9 positions matching TRBD1. J lost 4 bases, V lost 6 bases, and 10 bases had no gene match. Germline V gene sequence: CDR1 MNHEY, CDR2 SMNVEV (reference sequence). The CDR3 spans 16 residues. The DNA for the CDR3 is TGTGCCAGCAGCCGAACGGGACAGGGCTCCGGAAACACCATATATTTT. It specifies CASSRTGQGSGNTIYF.

The V gene is TRBV5-1, the J gene TRBJ2-7; the match to TRBD2 covers 10 bases. J was trimmed by 6 bases and V by 2 bases; bases with no gene match: 8. Germline loops: CDR1 SGHRS, CDR2 YFSETQ. This CDR3 comprises 15 residues. This CDR3 is CASSLTSGNFGEQYF. In nucleotides, the CDR3 is TGCGCCAGCAGCTTAACTAGCGGGAACTTTGGCGAGCAGTACTTC.

The rearrangement uses TRBV27 and TRBJ2-1; 7 nucleotides align to TRBD2. Trimming took 5 bases from V and 3 from J; bases not matched to a gene: 7. The CDR3 consists of 15 residues. Germline CDR1 and CDR2: MNHEY and SMNVEV (reference sequence). Here the CDR3 reads CASSPRGGGYNEQFF. The CDR3, as DNA: TGTGCCAGCAGTCCCCGTGGGGGGGGCTACAATGAGCAGTTCTTC.

V usage is TRBV14 and J usage is TRBJ2-5; tentative D call: TRBD1 (7 bases). Trimming took 5 bases from V and 6 from J, leaving 16 bases between them. CDR1 is SGHDN, CDR2 FVKESK, per germline. This CDR3 is 14 amino acids long. This CDR3 is CASSGRLGGKTQYF. In DNA form, the CDR3 reads TGTGCCAGCAGCGGAAGACTAGGGGGCAAGACCCAGTACTTC.

This clone was seen a few times. This chain joins TRBV28 and TRBJ1-1, with 9 bases fitting TRBD1. J gave up 1 base and V 6 bases, and 3 bases lay outside the gene matches. CDR3 length: 14 residues. In germline, CDR1 is MDHEN, CDR2 SYDVKM. The CDR3, as DNA: TGTGCCAGCAGCACACAGGGGGCGAACACTGAAGCTTTCTTT. Translated: CASSTQGANTEAFF.

The CDR3 DNA follows: TGTGCTAGTGGGAGGGACTCGAGGACTGAAGCTTTCTTT. The encoded protein is CASGRDSRTEAFF. The chain couples TRBV12-5 to TRBJ1-1, with D perhaps TRBD1 (5 bases). The CDR3 has 13 amino acids. Looked up from germline, CDR1 is LGHNT and CDR2 is FRNRAP. The ends were cut back, 6 bases at V and 5 bases at J, with 13 bases in the middle.

J is TRBJ2-1 and V is TRBV7-8; possible D gene TRBD2, 5 bases. The CDR3 totals 13 residues. Looked up from germline, CDR1 is SGHVS and CDR2 is FQNEAQ. Trimming removed 5 bases from V and 9 bases from J, with 14 bases in between. This CDR3 reads CASSRYEGREQFF. CDR3 coding DNA: TGTGCCAGCAGCCGATATGAGGGTCGTGAGCAGTTCTTC.

V and J are TRBV18 and TRBJ2-7; D remains unclear. The ends were cut back, 4 bases at V and 6 bases at J, with 10 bases in the middle. The germline V gene encodes CDR1 KGHSH and CDR2 LQKENI. CDR3 length equals 12 residues. The CDR3 reads CASSRQLGEQYF. For the CDR3, the DNA is TGTGCCAGCTCACGACAACTGGGCGAGCAGTACTTC. The full variable domain, its missing parts supplied by reference TRBV18 and TRBJ2-7, is NAGVMQNPRHLVRRRGQEARLRCSPMKGHSHVYWYRQLPEEGLKFMVYLQKENIIDESGMPKERFSAEFPKEGPSILRIQQVVRGDSAAYFCASSRQLGEQYFGPGTRLTVT.